This TCR beta chain was observed in a study of T cell repertoires in cytomegalovirus infection. Study summary: Evidence of both CMV infection and a matching HLA type came from public TCR beta signatures. General study results and limits: HLA-C-restricted CMV clonotypes gave the most frequent clonotype in two of eight donors.

MiXCR, applied by TCRdb to the reads, yields one record per CDR3 protein. Among hundreds of thousands of distinct CDR3 sequences, more than 40% were seen once, and the ten largest hold 40% to 50%. On this clonotype: The target antigen is unknown.

The receptor was derived from a human donor in good health (CMV status not recorded). Some clones in this sample may be carry-over from other donors' samples. The source material was cultured PBMCs, sampled from culture after CMV antigen stimulation.

The CDR3 is CASQGRTGELFF. The CDR3 nucleotides are TGTGCCAGCCAGGGGCGGACCGGGGAGCTGTTTTTT. The chain recombines TRBV7-8 with TRBJ2-2; a weak D match, TRBD1 (6 bases). The CDR3 sequence is 12 residues long. CDR1 is SGHVS, CDR2 FQNEAQ, per germline. V lost 8 bases, J lost 5 bases, and 9 bases lay in between.